Listed below are T cell receptor beta chains from one sample, sequenced in a study of blood T cell repertoires in COVID-19. The method was immunoSEQ multiplex PCR; TCRdb's version includes in-frame clones alone and lacks a portion of them. The sample contains fewer than 200,000 clones, almost 85% of which appear only once. Sample: peripheral blood. These receptor sequences come from a woman older than 75 with acute or convalescent COVID-19. Both conserved end residues are part of each CDR3. D genes are given only for firm matches. For some rows the clone size is stated as once, few or many, or as a class when expanded; others skip it.

>TRBV5-1|-|TRBJ2-1|TRBD2
CASKEREYYNEQFF
TGCGCCAGCAAGGAGCGGGAGTACTACAATGAGCAGTTCTTC
>TRBV6-5|-|TRBJ2-3|TRBD2
CASIVRESTDTQYF
TGTGCCAGCATCGTGCGGGAGAGCACAGATACGCAGTATTTT
>TRBV5-1|-|TRBJ2-1|-
CASSRGVASNNEQFF
TGCGCCAGCAGTCGCGGGGTGGCTAGCAACAATGAGCAGTTCTTC
>TRBV27|-|TRBJ2-5|-
CASSPGGGGRGETQYF
TGTGCCAGCAGTCCTGGGGGGGGCGGGAGAGGAGAGACCCAGTACTTC
>TRBV28|once|TRBJ1-2|-
CASSPGSYGYTF
TGTGCCAGCAGCCCCGGGTCCTATGGCTACACCTTC
>TRBV27|-|TRBJ2-7|TRBD1
CASSPLVGTDAYEQYF
TGTGCCAGCAGTCCTTTGGTGGGGACAGACGCCTACGAGCAGTACTTC
>TRBV3-1/TRBV3-2|-|TRBJ2-1|TRBD2
CASSQGLAGASYNEQFF
TGTGCCAGCAGCCAAGGGCTAGCGGGAGCTAGCTACAATGAGCAGTTCTTC
>TRBV5-1|once|TRBJ2-5|-
CASSFPGKETQYF
TGCGCCAGCAGCTTCCCAGGGAAAGAGACCCAGTACTTC
>TRBV7-9|-|TRBJ2-1|TRBD2
CASTGALAGAYNEQFF
TGTGCCAGCACAGGGGCCTTAGCGGGAGCCTACAATGAGCAGTTCTTC
>TRBV15|-|TRBJ1-2|-
CATSRASFSGYTF
TGTGCCACCAGCAGAGCCTCGTTTAGTGGCTACACCTTC
>TRBV6-4|-|TRBJ2-2|-
CASSDSGLTGELFF
TGTGCCAGCAGTGACTCCGGACTCACCGGGGAGCTGTTTTTT
>TRBV29-1|-|TRBJ1-6|TRBD1
CSARQGWGYNSPLHF
TGCAGCGCCCGACAGGGGTGGGGGTATAATTCACCCCTCCACTTT
>TRBV29-1|-|TRBJ2-3|TRBD2
CSVGNAGGPGTDTQYF
TGCAGCGTTGGGAATGCGGGAGGGCCAGGCACAGATACGCAGTATTTT
>TRBV5-6|-|TRBJ2-3|TRBD1
CASSKTGVGTDTQYF
TGTGCCAGCAGCAAGACAGGGGTAGGCACAGATACGCAGTATTTT
>TRBV9|-|TRBJ1-2|TRBD1
CASSVEDRGGYGYTF
TGTGCCAGCAGCGTAGAAGACAGGGGTGGGTATGGCTACACCTTC
>TRBV18|-|TRBJ1-2|-
CASSQNYRESYGYTF
TGTGCCAGCTCACAAAATTACAGGGAGTCCTATGGCTACACCTTC
>TRBV5-6|once|TRBJ2-1|-
CASTLIRGYNEQFF
TGTGCCAGCACCCTTATAAGAGGCTACAATGAGCAGTTCTTC
>TRBV6-1|once|TRBJ1-3|TRBD1
CASSEKDRSSGNTIYF
TGTGCCAGCAGTGAAAAGGACAGGAGCTCTGGAAACACCATATATTTT
>TRBV7-7|once|TRBJ2-5|-
CASSLRGGETQYF
TGTGCCAGCAGCTTAAGGGGCGGAGAGACCCAGTACTTC
>TRBV30|few|TRBJ2-7|TRBD1
CAWSRGTGDEQYF
TGTGCCTGGAGCCGGGGGACAGGGGACGAGCAGTACTTC
>TRBV19|-|TRBJ1-1|TRBD1
CASSHLPGTGDTEAFF
TGTGCCAGTAGTCATTTGCCCGGGACAGGGGATACTGAAGCTTTCTTT
>TRBV11-2|-|TRBJ1-1|-
CASSLGTWDLNTEAFF
TGTGCCAGCAGCTTAGGGACATGGGATCTGAACACTGAAGCTTTCTTT
>TRBV5-5|-|TRBJ1-2|TRBD1
CASSLWTGADGYTF
TGTGCCAGCAGCTTGTGGACAGGGGCGGATGGCTACACCTTC
>TRBV7-2|once|TRBJ1-2|TRBD1
CASSYDRGDYGYTF
TGTGCCAGCAGCTACGACAGGGGTGACTATGGCTACACCTTC
>TRBV19|-|TRBJ1-2|TRBD1
CASSTTGHGYTF
TGTGCCAGTAGCACGACAGGGCACGGCTACACCTTC
>TRBV24-1|-|TRBJ2-3|TRBD1
CATSDLEISDRATDTQYF
TGTGCCACCAGTGATTTGGAGATTAGCGACAGGGCCACAGATACGCAGTATTTT
>TRBV5-1|-|TRBJ2-5|-
CASSLLGQYQETQYF
TGCGCCAGCAGCTTGTTGGGCCAGTACCAAGAGACCCAGTACTTC
>TRBV30|-|TRBJ2-2|-
CAWTGTNTGELFF
TGTGCCTGGACCGGGACGAACACCGGGGAGCTGTTTTTT
>TRBV6-6|-|TRBJ2-1|TRBD1
CASSRDRGPNEQFF
TGTGCCAGCAGCCGGGACAGGGGGCCCAATGAGCAGTTCTTC
>TRBV18|-|TRBJ2-2|TRBD2
CASSATSFGGELFF
TGTGCCAGCTCAGCGACTAGCTTCGGCGGGGAGCTGTTTTTT
>TRBV7-2|few|TRBJ1-1|-
CASSLRETEAFF
TGTGCCAGCAGCTTGAGGGAAACTGAAGCTTTCTTT
>TRBV6-5|-|TRBJ1-2|TRBD1
CASRGDRAYGYTF
TGTGCCAGCAGAGGGGACAGGGCCTATGGCTACACCTTC
>TRBV27|once|TRBJ2-7|-
CASSLSERDEQYF
TGTGCCAGCAGTTTATCGGAGCGGGACGAGCAGTACTTC
>TRBV11-2|-|TRBJ2-1|TRBD2
CASSLVRTGLAPYNEQFF
TGTGCCAGCAGCTTAGTCCGCACCGGACTAGCCCCCTACAATGAGCAGTTCTTC
>TRBV6-2/TRBV6-3|-|TRBJ2-1|TRBD2
CASSSLGTSGRWQFF
TGTGCCAGCAGTTCCCTGGGGACTAGCGGGAGATGGCAGTTCTTC
>TRBV2|few|TRBJ2-1|-
CASRKWGGQVNEQFF
TGTGCCAGCAGAAAATGGGGGGGACAGGTGAATGAGCAGTTCTTC
>TRBV9|-|TRBJ1-6|-
CASSVSSGTAYSPLHF
TGTGCCAGCAGCGTTAGTAGCGGGACTGCTTATTCACCCCTCCACTTT
>TRBV11-2|-|TRBJ2-3|-
CASSYAGTDTQYF
TGTGCCAGCAGCTACGCGGGCACAGATACGCAGTATTTT
>TRBV4-1|-|TRBJ1-2|TRBD1
CASSQELTGAGGYTF
TGCGCCAGCAGCCAAGAATTAACAGGGGCGGGTGGCTACACCTTC
>TRBV12-5|-|TRBJ2-3|-
CASGLVGGTDTQYF
TGTGCTAGTGGTTTGGTAGGGGGCACAGATACGCAGTATTTT
>TRBV10-3|-|TRBJ2-7|-
CATGVAEGEQYF
TGTGCCACTGGTGTGGCAGAGGGCGAGCAGTACTTC
>TRBV27|-|TRBJ1-5|-
CASSWGGNQPQHF
TGTGCCAGCAGTTGGGGAGGCAATCAGCCCCAGCATTTT
>TRBV6-1|few|TRBJ2-7|-
CASSDLRGSEQYF
TGTGCCAGCAGTGACCTCAGGGGCAGCGAGCAGTACTTC
>TRBV5-1|-|TRBJ2-2|-
CASRKEPNTGELFF
TGCGCCAGCAGGAAGGAGCCGAACACCGGGGAGCTGTTTTTT
>TRBV5-5|once|TRBJ1-5|-
CASSPGGLSNQPQHF
TGTGCCAGCAGCCCCGGCGGCCTAAGCAATCAGCCCCAGCATTTT
>TRBV11-3|once|TRBJ2-2|-
CASSHRETGELFF
TGTGCCAGCAGCCATAGGGAGACCGGGGAGCTGTTTTTT
>TRBV11-2|once|TRBJ1-1|-
CASRPPRQGYTEAFF
TGTGCCAGCAGGCCGCCACGGCAGGGTTACACTGAAGCTTTCTTT
>TRBV11-3|-|TRBJ2-2|-
CASSTGWSTGELFF
TGTGCCAGCAGTACAGGGTGGAGCACCGGGGAGCTGTTTTTT
>TRBV9|-|TRBJ2-1|-
CASSVVSTNNEQFF
TGTGCCAGCAGCGTAGTGAGTACGAACAATGAGCAGTTCTTC
>TRBV9|-|TRBJ2-2|TRBD2
CASSVAGGHTGELFF
TGTGCCAGCAGCGTAGCGGGAGGCCACACCGGGGAGCTGTTTTTT
>TRBV5-6|-|TRBJ2-7|TRBD1
CASSQVAGGDEQYF
TGTGCCAGCAGCCAGGTGGCAGGGGGCGACGAGCAGTACTTC
>TRBV30|-|TRBJ2-1|-
CAWSVQLGASFYNEQFF
TGTGCCTGGAGTGTACAGTTGGGGGCATCTTTCTACAATGAGCAGTTCTTC
>TRBV5-1|-|TRBJ1-1|-
CASSLDGRNTEAFF
TGCGCCAGCAGCTTGGACGGGAGGAACACTGAAGCTTTCTTT
>TRBV4-1|few|TRBJ1-1|TRBD1
CASSRTGASDTEAFF
TGCGCCAGCAGCCGTACAGGGGCCTCCGACACTGAAGCTTTCTTT
>TRBV27|-|TRBJ2-1|-
CASARGSPSYNEQFF
TGTGCCAGCGCTCGAGGGTCCCCCTCCTACAATGAGCAGTTCTTC